These 27 T cell receptor beta chains were sequenced from one sample in a study of OX40 agonist ivuxolimab in advanced cancers. The library was prepared using the immunoSEQ multiplex PCR assay. TCRdb mirrors the immuneACCESS table, restricted to in-frame sequences. Some clones are absent from its copies; in checked studies, under half trace to an unresolved V gene, and the reason for the others is unknown. This sample holds more than 65,000 clones; nearly 90% were observed only once. The top ten hold 0.65% to 0.9% of the sample. The material sequenced was CD4+ or CD8+ T cells sorted from blood, taken in a trial of the OX40 agonist ivuxolimab. The receptors were sampled from an adult with an advanced solid tumor such as melanoma, head and neck, liver or kidney cancer.

The chain couples TRBV30 to TRBJ1-1; the D is unclear. The CDR3 has 15 residues. V was cut by 4 bases and J by 0 bases, with 15 bases left in between. The V gene's germline CDR1 is GTSNPN and CDR2 SVGIG (reference sequence). CDR3 residues: CAWKRGGTVNTEAFF. Written as DNA, the CDR3 is TGTGCCTGGAAGAGAGGTGGAACGGTGAACACTGAAGCTTTCTTT.

This clone was seen a handful of times. The chain couples TRBV14 to TRBJ1-1; possible D gene TRBD1, 5 bases. V was clipped by 3 bases and J by 11 bases, with 22 bases between them. There are 15 residues in the CDR3. Germline V lookup: CDR1 SGHDN, CDR2 FVKESK. CDR3 DNA sequence: TGTGCCAGCAGCCACTTGGCAGGGAAGTTAGATGGCGCTTTCTTT. Its protein is CASSHLAGKLDGAFF.

This chain connects TRBV7-2 to TRBJ1-6; the D gene is possibly TRBD1 (6 bases). V lost 5 bases, J lost 6 bases, and 14 bases lay in between. Germline CDR1 and CDR2: SGHTA and FQGNSA. There are 15 residues in the CDR3. The CDR3 sequence is CASSHPGVTNSPLHF. The CDR3 DNA reads TGTGCCAGCAGCCATCCAGGGGTCACTAATTCACCCCTCCACTTT.

This chain links TRBV4-1 with TRBJ2-5, with D tentatively TRBD2 (6 bases). V gave up 5 bases and J gave up 5 bases, with 15 bases separating them. This CDR3 region has 14 residues. Germline CDR1 and CDR2: MGHRA and YSYEKL. The CDR3 DNA reads TGCGCCAGCAGCGGCCGTGGGGGGATGGAGACCCAGTACTTC. Amino acids: CASSGRGGMETQYF.

The chain recombines TRBV6-5 with TRBJ2-3; D may be TRBD1 or TRBD2 (6 bases each). The V end was cut by 6 bases, the J end by 2 bases, with 12 bases between. CDR1 is MNHEY, CDR2 SVGAGI, per germline. This CDR3 comprises 14 residues. The CDR3 loop is CASRRRGATDTQYF. The CDR3 region has the DNA TGTGCCAGCAGGAGGAGGGGGGCCACAGATACGCAGTATTTT.

V is TRBV20-1 and J is TRBJ2-5; D not certain. Trimming pared 5 bases from V and 5 bases from J, leaving 9 bases between. CDR3 length: 11 residues. CDR1 and CDR2 from the germline V gene are DFQATT and SNEGSKA (reference sequence). CDR3 sequence: CSAEDLETQYF. CDR3 nucleotides: TGCAGTGCTGAGGATTTGGAGACCCAGTACTTC.

This rearrangement joins TRBV9 to TRBJ2-3, with 8 bases identical to TRBD2. Trimming took 4 bases from V and 7 from J; bases not matched to a gene: 8. Germline V gives CDR1 SGDLS, CDR2 YYNGEE. This CDR3 is 14 amino acids long. CDR3 DNA: TGTGCCAGCAGCCCCCGGACTAGCAGTAATACGCAGTATTTT. Its protein is CASSPRTSSNTQYF.

The J gene is TRBJ2-7, the V gene TRBV4-2; D possibly corresponds to TRBD2 (6 bases). Germline values: CDR1 LGHNA, CDR2 YNFKEQ. The CDR3 loop spans 14 amino acids. V lost 3 bases, J lost 7 bases, and 16 bases lay in between. CDR3 sequence (DNA): TGTGCCAGCAGCCACTCGGACGCCGCGGGGGAGCAGTACTTC. This gives the protein CASSHSDAAGEQYF.

This clone was recorded once. This chain joins TRBV19 and TRBJ1-2; 9 nucleotides line up with TRBD1. This CDR3 is built from 15 residues. The trim removed 5 bases at V and 8 bases at J, leaving 12 bases unmatched. Germline loops: CDR1 LNHDA, CDR2 SQIVND (reference sequence). DNA for the CDR3: TGTGCCAGTAGTTCACAGGGGGCGTCAGGGGGCGGCTACACCTTC. Its translation: CASSSQGASGGGYTF.

This chain connects TRBV27 to TRBJ2-6; D remains ambiguous. Germline lookup yields CDR1 MNHEY and CDR2 SMNVEV (reference sequence). This CDR3 has 14 amino acids. V was shortened by 6 bases and J by 0 bases, with 6 bases between the two germline ends. The CDR3 spells CASRTGSGANVLTF. The CDR3 bases are TGTGCCAGCAGGACGGGCTCTGGGGCCAACGTCCTGACTTTC.

The chain couples TRBV6-1 to TRBJ2-1, with 8 positions matching TRBD1. The CDR3 has 14 amino acids. Germline CDR1 reads MNHNS; CDR2 reads SASEGT. J gave up 2 bases and V 6 bases, and 3 bases lay outside the gene matches. In DNA form, the CDR3 reads TGTGCCAGCAGCATGGACAGGGCCTACAATGAGCAGTTCTTC. It encodes CASSMDRAYNEQFF.

This sequence joins TRBV27 and TRBJ2-7; 15 bases are a match to TRBD2. V shed 4 bases and J 1 base; nucleotides not matched to a gene: 5. Germline V gene data show CDR1 as MNHEY and CDR2 as SMNVEV (reference sequence). The CDR3 is 17 amino acids. Written as DNA, the CDR3 is TGTGCCAGCAGTTCCGGGACTAGCGGGGGGAAGTCCTACGAGCAGTACTTC. Protein: CASSSGTSGGKSYEQYF.

The rearrangement joins TRBV12-2 to TRBJ2-5; the DNA was not compared with TRBD2, the D call given in the table. TRBV12-2 is a pseudogene segment. This CDR3 has 15 residues. The CDR3 loop reads CASRLRPHTGETQYF. The CDR3 DNA reads TGTGCAAGTCGCTTGCGACCGCACACGGGAGAGACCCAGTACTTC.

The chain is built from TRBV30 and TRBJ2-3, with 7 bases matching TRBD2. CDR1 GTSNPN and CDR2 SVGIG come from the germline V gene (reference sequence). CDR3 length: 15 amino acids. The V and J ends lost 5 bases and 2 bases, in that order; junction bases with no gene match: 10. CDR3 sequence: CAWSAGLADTDTQYF. Here the CDR3 DNA reads TGTGCCTGGTCCGCGGGGCTAGCGGACACAGATACGCAGTATTTT.

The rearrangement uses TRBV5-1 and TRBJ2-3; 10 bases are a match to TRBD2. The V and J ends lost 5 bases and 3 bases, in that order; junction bases with no gene match: 9. CDR1 and CDR2 from the germline V gene are SGHRS and YFSETQ. This CDR3 spans 16 amino acids. The CDR3 loop is CASSRRTSGGTDTQYF. The CDR3 region has the DNA TGCGCCAGCAGTCGGCGGACTAGCGGCGGTACAGATACGCAGTATTTT. Full variable domain (missing parts from reference TRBV5-1 and TRBJ2-3): KAGVTQTPRYLIKTRGQQVTLSCSPISGHRSVSWYQQTPGQGLQFLFEYFSETQRNKGNFPGRFSGRQFSNSRSEMNVSTLELGDSALYLCASSRRTSGGTDTQYFGPGTRLTVL.

V usage is TRBV19 and J usage is TRBJ1-1; no firm D call. The V and J ends lost 5 bases and 4 bases respectively, with 11 bases between them. From germline, CDR1 is LNHDA and CDR2 SQIVND (reference sequence). The CDR3 is 13 residues long. CDR3: CASSASVSTEAFF. As DNA, the CDR3 is TGTGCCAGTAGTGCTTCAGTGAGCACTGAAGCTTTCTTT.

This CDR3 reads CASSSPGQGNYGYTF. In DNA, the CDR3 is TGTGCCAGCAGTTCACCGGGACAGGGGAACTATGGCTACACCTTC. The chain couples TRBV27 to TRBJ1-2; 10 nucleotides match TRBD1. The CDR3 spans 15 residues. Unmatched junction bases numbered 4, after V lost 4 bases and J lost 2 bases. Germline V gene lookup returns CDR1 MNHEY and CDR2 SMNVEV (reference sequence).

The chain uses TRBV9 and TRBJ2-5; the match to TRBD2 covers 11 bases. CDR1 is SGDLS, CDR2 YYNGEE, per germline. CDR3 length: 15 residues. The J segment lost 5 bases and the V segment lost 0 bases, leaving 3 bases of the junction unmatched. The DNA for the CDR3 is TGTGCCAGCAGCGTAGGTCGACTAGCGGGGGAGACCCAGTACTTC. The encoded protein is CASSVGRLAGETQYF.

The chain employs TRBV5-1 and TRBJ2-7; 11 nucleotides line up with TRBD2. This CDR3 is 15 amino acids long. Unmatched junction bases numbered 8, after V lost 6 bases and J lost 3 bases. Per the germline V gene, CDR1 is SGHRS and CDR2 is YFSETQ. The CDR3 coding sequence is TGCGCCAGCACCGATAGACTAGCGGGACGCTACGAGCAGTACTTC. Amino acid sequence: CASTDRLAGRYEQYF.

This clone was recorded once. The chain is built from TRBV19 and TRBJ1-3; D unresolved. Trimming shortened V by 4 bases and J by 0 bases, and 7 bases separated the two germline ends. The CDR3 is 14 amino acids. Germline CDR1 is LNHDA and CDR2 is SQIVND (reference sequence). The CDR3: CASSTGNSGNTIYF. As DNA, the CDR3 is TGTGCCAGTAGTACTGGGAACTCTGGAAACACCATATATTTT.

The rearrangement joins TRBV2 to TRBJ2-1; a possible D gene is TRBD2 (5 bases). In germline, CDR1 is SNHLY, CDR2 FYNNEI. Trimming took off 6 bases at V and 0 bases at J, with 9 bases between the two ends. This CDR3 has 14 amino acids. The CDR3 loop is CASRPGSSYNEQFF. CDR3 DNA sequence: TGTGCCAGCAGGCCGGGGAGCTCCTACAATGAGCAGTTCTTC.

This sequence joins TRBV6-6 and TRBJ1-1; 12 nucleotides line up with TRBD1. Per germline, CDR1 MNHNY and CDR2 SVGAGI (reference sequence). V lost 5 bases to trimming and J lost 3 bases; unmatched junction nucleotides: 4. The length of the CDR3 is 15 residues. The CDR3 region is CASSPGTGGYTEAFF. The CDR3, as DNA: TGTGCCAGCAGTCCGGGGACAGGGGGCTACACTGAAGCTTTCTTT.

The chain couples TRBV7-2 to TRBJ2-5, with D possibly matching TRBD2 (6 bases). Germline V gene data show CDR1 as SGHTA and CDR2 as FQGNSA. V dropped 5 bases and J dropped 5 bases, with 15 bases sitting between them. This CDR3 contains 14 residues. Here the CDR3 reads CASSPSASDETQYF. In nucleotides, the CDR3 is TGTGCCAGCAGCCCCTCCGCTAGCGACGAGACCCAGTACTTC.

The chain uses TRBV9 and TRBJ2-3; 10 bases are a match to TRBD2. V lost 1 base and J lost 2; bases outside the gene matches: 16. This CDR3 has 20 amino acids. CDR1 and CDR2 from the germline V gene are SGDLS and YYNGEE. The CDR3 bases are TGTGCCAGCAGCGTACTCCCCGGGACTAGCGCCACCCCTGACACAGATACGCAGTATTTT. Protein product: CASSVLPGTSATPDTDTQYF.

V and J are TRBV5-1 and TRBJ2-3; maybe TRBD2 (6 bases). The length of the CDR3 is 14 residues. Trimming pared 4 bases from V and 2 bases from J, leaving 11 bases between. Germline loops: CDR1 SGHRS, CDR2 YFSETQ. The CDR3 here is CASSAGPDTDTQYF. As DNA, the CDR3 is TGCGCCAGCAGCGCGGGACCCGACACAGATACGCAGTATTTT.

This clone is a singleton in its sample. The J gene is TRBJ2-3, the V gene TRBV18; 10 bases match TRBD2. The CDR3 covers 17 residues. Germline assignment: CDR1 KGHSH and CDR2 LQKENI. J was trimmed by 1 base and V by 3 bases; bases with no gene match: 7. The CDR3 nucleotides are TGTGCCAGCTCACCCGTTTTTAGCGGGGGGCGCACAGATACGCAGTATTTT. Its translation: CASSPVFSGGRTDTQYF.

The chain combines TRBV4-2 with TRBJ1-2; D gene ambiguous. Germline V CDR1 and CDR2: LGHNA, YNFKEQ. V lost 2 bases and J lost 2, with 12 bases in between. The CDR3 length is 15 residues. For the CDR3, the DNA is TGTGCCAGCAGCCAAAAAACAGAACTCAACTATGGCTACACCTTC. Translating it yields CASSQKTELNYGYTF.